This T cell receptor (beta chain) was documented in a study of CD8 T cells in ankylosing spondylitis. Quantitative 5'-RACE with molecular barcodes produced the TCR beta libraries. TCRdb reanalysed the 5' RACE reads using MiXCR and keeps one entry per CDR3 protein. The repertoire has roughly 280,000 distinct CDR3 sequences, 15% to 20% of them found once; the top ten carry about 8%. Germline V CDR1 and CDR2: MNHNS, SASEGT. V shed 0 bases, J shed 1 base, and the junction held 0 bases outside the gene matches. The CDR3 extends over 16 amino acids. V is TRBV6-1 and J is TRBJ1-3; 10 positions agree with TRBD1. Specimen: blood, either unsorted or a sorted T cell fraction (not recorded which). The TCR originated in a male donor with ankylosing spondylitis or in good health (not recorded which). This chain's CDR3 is CASSEAGQGSGNTIYF. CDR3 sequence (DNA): TGTGCCAGCAGTGAAGCGGGACAGGGGTCTGGAAACACCATATATTTT.